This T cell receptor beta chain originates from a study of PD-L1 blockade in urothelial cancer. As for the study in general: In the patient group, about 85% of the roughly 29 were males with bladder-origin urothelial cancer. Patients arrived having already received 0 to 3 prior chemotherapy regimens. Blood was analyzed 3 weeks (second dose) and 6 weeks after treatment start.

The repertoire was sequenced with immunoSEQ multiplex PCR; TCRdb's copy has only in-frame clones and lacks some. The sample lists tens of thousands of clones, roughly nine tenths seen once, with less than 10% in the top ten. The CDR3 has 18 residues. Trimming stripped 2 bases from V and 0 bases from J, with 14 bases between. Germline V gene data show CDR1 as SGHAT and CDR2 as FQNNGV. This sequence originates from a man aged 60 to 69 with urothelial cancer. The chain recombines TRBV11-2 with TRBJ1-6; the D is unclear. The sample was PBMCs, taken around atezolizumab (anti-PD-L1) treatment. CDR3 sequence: CASSLPPAISSYNSPLHF. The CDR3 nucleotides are TGTGCCAGCAGCTTACCCCCAGCGATAAGCTCCTATAATTCACCCCTCCACTTT. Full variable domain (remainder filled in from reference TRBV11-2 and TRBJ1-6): EAGVAQSPRYKIIEKRQSVAFWCNPISGHATLYWYQQILGQGPKLLIQFQNNGVVDDSQLPKDRFSAERLKGVDSTLKIQPAKLEDSAVYLCASSLPPAISSYNSPLHFGNGTRLTVT.